Below, 15 T cell receptor beta chains from the same sample are listed, as sequenced in a study of blood T cell repertoires in COVID-19. The assay was immunoSEQ multiplex PCR, and TCRdb's table has in-frame clones only and misses some. The table lists roughly 290,000 clones, approximately 89% of them singletons. The source material was peripheral blood. These receptors were obtained from a woman aged 55 to 70 with acute or convalescent COVID-19.

The rearrangement links TRBV7-6 to TRBJ1-6; 10 bases are shared with TRBD1. Trimming removed 5 bases from V and 8 bases from J; junction bases left unmatched: 15. Germline loops: CDR1 SGHVS, CDR2 FNYEAQ. The length of the CDR3 is 18 residues. The CDR3 is CASSPYHRDRGDHSPLHF. The CDR3 bases are TGTGCCAGCAGCCCGTACCACCGGGACAGGGGAGACCATTCACCCCTCCACTTT.

This clone was seen a single time. The rearrangement joins TRBV4-1 to TRBJ2-2; a weak D match, TRBD1 (6 bases). The V gene lost 1 base and the J gene lost 4 bases, with 13 bases spanning the gap. CDR1 MGHRA and CDR2 YSYEKL come from the germline V gene. This CDR3 is 16 amino acids long. The CDR3 spells CASSQVPGVPTGELFF. The CDR3 DNA sequence: TGCGCCAGCAGCCAAGTACCAGGGGTGCCCACCGGGGAGCTGTTTTTT.

The chain employs TRBV7-6 and TRBJ1-1; TRBD1 aligns across 9 bases. Germline lookup yields CDR1 SGHVS and CDR2 FNYEAQ. Unmatched junction bases numbered 10, after V lost 5 bases and J lost 6 bases. There are 15 residues in the CDR3. The CDR3 sequence is CASSPRRDRDSEAFF. DNA for the CDR3: TGTGCCAGCAGCCCCAGACGGGACAGGGACTCTGAAGCTTTCTTT. Filled out from reference TRBV7-6 and TRBJ1-1, the complete variable domain reads GAGVSQSPRYKVTKRGQDVALRCDPISGHVSLYWYRQALGQGPEFLTYFNYEAQQDKSGLPNDRFSAERPEGSISTLTIQRTEQRDSAMYRCASSPRRDRDSEAFFGQGTRLTVV.

V gene TRBV27 combines with J gene TRBJ2-3; 8 nucleotides agree with TRBD1. This CDR3 contains 18 residues. Per germline, CDR1 MNHEY and CDR2 SMNVEV (reference sequence). The V gene end was trimmed by 2 bases and the J gene end by 2 bases; junction bases not matched to a gene: 12. The CDR3 sequence is CASSLESRPGGHTDTQYF. The CDR3 bases are TGTGCCAGCAGTTTAGAATCTCGGCCAGGGGGCCACACAGATACGCAGTATTTT.

This chain joins TRBV7-9 and TRBJ1-4; 8 bases are shared with TRBD1. CDR1 SEHNR and CDR2 FQNEAQ come from the germline V gene (reference sequence). This CDR3 has 15 residues. Trimming removed 5 bases from V and 8 bases from J; junction bases left unmatched: 10. For the CDR3, the DNA is TGTGCCAGCAGCCCGTCGACAGGGACAGGCGAAAAACTGTTTTTT. It codes for CASSPSTGTGEKLFF.

The chain carries TRBV5-1 and TRBJ1-2, with 8 bases that match TRBD1. The CDR3 totals 17 residues. In germline, CDR1 is SGHRS, CDR2 YFSETQ. V lost 4 bases and J lost 6; bases outside the gene matches: 17. This CDR3 is CASSLSTGASSEDGYTF. Here the CDR3 DNA reads TGCGCCAGCAGCCTTTCGACAGGGGCAAGTTCGGAGGATGGCTACACCTTC.

J is TRBJ2-1 and V is TRBV28; the D gene is possibly TRBD2 (6 bases). This CDR3 has 17 amino acids. V lost 6 bases and J lost 7, with 25 bases in between. CDR1 is MDHEN and CDR2 is SYDVKM in the germline V gene. In nucleotides, the CDR3 is TGTGCCAGCAGAGTTGGCGGGATAGAGAGGGGAATGAATGAGCAGTTCTTC. It is translated as CASRVGGIERGMNEQFF. The variable domain in full, with the rest retrieved from reference TRBV28 and TRBJ2-1, is DVKVTQSSRYLVKRTGEKVFLECVQDMDHENMFWYRQDPGLGLRLIYFSYDVKMKEKGDIPEGYSVSREKKERFSLILESASTNQTSMYLCASRVGGIERGMNEQFFGPGTRLTVL.

This clone was observed a single time. The chain links TRBV19 to TRBJ1-5, with D maybe TRBD1 (5 bases). V dropped 5 bases and J dropped 3 bases, with 11 bases sitting between them. Germline V gene lookup returns CDR1 LNHDA and CDR2 SQIVND (reference sequence). This CDR3 is built from 14 residues. The CDR3 here is CASSSTANNQPQHF. For the CDR3, the DNA is TGTGCCAGTAGTTCGACAGCAAACAATCAGCCCCAGCATTTT.

The table lists this clone with a few counts. V gene TRBV3-1 (or the pseudogene TRBV3-2) combines with J gene TRBJ1-1, with 9 bases identical to TRBD1. Germline V lookup: CDR1 LGHDT, CDR2 YNNKEL (reference sequence). With 4 bases clipped from V and 9 bases from J, the junction kept 3 bases outside the gene matches. The CDR3 length is 12 residues. The CDR3 region has the DNA TGTGCCAGCAGCCGAGACAGGGGGAAAGCTTTCTTT. Amino acid sequence: CASSRDRGKAFF.

The chain joins TRBV24-1 to TRBJ2-1; D call uncertain. The CDR3 contains 11 residues. Trimming removed 5 bases at V and 9 bases at J, with 7 bases between. Germline V CDR1 and CDR2: KGHDR, SFDVKD. The CDR3 here is CATSVAGEQFF. The DNA for the CDR3 is TGTGCCACCAGTGTCGCAGGTGAGCAGTTCTTC.

The rearrangement uses TRBV19 and TRBJ1-4; tentatively, D is TRBD1 (6 bases). CDR1 LNHDA and CDR2 SQIVND come from the germline V gene (reference sequence). The CDR3 loop spans 14 amino acids. Trimming took off 3 bases at V and 9 bases at J, with 14 bases between the two ends. The CDR3 region has the DNA TGTGCCAGTAGTATGGGGATAGACAGGCAAAAACTGTTTTTT. This gives the protein CASSMGIDRQKLFF. The variable domain in full, with the rest retrieved from reference TRBV19 and TRBJ1-4, is DGGITQSPKYLFRKEGQNVTLSCEQNLNHDAMYWYRQDPGQGLRLIYYSQIVNDFQKGDIAEGYSVSREKKESFPLTVTSAQKNPTAFYLCASSMGIDRQKLFFGSGTQLSVL.

The genes are TRBV4-1 and TRBJ2-7, with D unresolved. CDR1 MGHRA and CDR2 YSYEKL come from the germline V gene. V dropped 0 bases and J dropped 4 bases, with 10 bases sitting between them. CDR3 length equals 14 residues. CDR3 in DNA: TGCGCCAGCAGCCAAGATCAGGCAGTATACGAGCAGTACTTC. Its protein is CASSQDQAVYEQYF.

The genes are TRBV10-3 and TRBJ2-2; 8 bases are a match to TRBD1. The CDR3 spans 17 residues. With V trimmed by 2 bases and J by 5 bases, 10 bases remained unmatched. Germline values: CDR1 ENHRY, CDR2 SYGVKD. Here the CDR3 reads CAISEGPRGRGTGELFF. The CDR3, as DNA: TGTGCCATCAGTGAGGGCCCCAGGGGGCGCGGAACCGGGGAGCTGTTTTTT.

The CDR3 DNA follows: TGTGCCAGCTCACCAATGAAACAGGGGGGCAATCAGCCCCAGCATTTT. Its protein product is CASSPMKQGGNQPQHF. The gene calls are TRBV18 and TRBJ1-5; 8 bases are a match to TRBD1. The junction had 5 bases not matched to a gene; V was cut back by 2 bases and J by 2 bases. CDR1 and CDR2 (germline): KGHSH, LQKENI. The CDR3 consists of 16 residues.

V usage is TRBV18 and J usage is TRBJ2-7, with D possibly TRBD2 on 7 matching bases. Germline CDR1 reads KGHSH; CDR2 reads LQKENI. The germline V and J ends were trimmed by 1 base and 0 bases, with 10 bases remaining between them. This CDR3 has 15 amino acids. The CDR3 loop is CASSPQGGASYEQYF. The DNA for the CDR3 is TGTGCCAGCTCACCACAAGGGGGGGCCTCCTACGAGCAGTACTTC.